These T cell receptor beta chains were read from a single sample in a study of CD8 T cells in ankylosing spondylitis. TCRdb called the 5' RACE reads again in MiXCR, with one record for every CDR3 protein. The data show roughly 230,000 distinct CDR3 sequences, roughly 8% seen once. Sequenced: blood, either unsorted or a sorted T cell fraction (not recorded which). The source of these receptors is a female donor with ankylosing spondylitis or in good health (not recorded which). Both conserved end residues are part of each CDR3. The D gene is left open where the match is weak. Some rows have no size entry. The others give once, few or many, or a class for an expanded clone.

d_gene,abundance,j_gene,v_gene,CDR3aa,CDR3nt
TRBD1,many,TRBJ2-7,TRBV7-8,CASSLGGQTYEQYF,TGTGCCAGCAGCTTAGGGGGACAGACCTACGAGCAGTACTTC
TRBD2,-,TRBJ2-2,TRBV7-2,CASSLGLAASAGELFF,TGTGCCAGCAGCTTAGGACTAGCAGCTTCGGCCGGGGAGCTGTTTTTT
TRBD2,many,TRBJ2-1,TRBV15,CATSTRLAGEQFF,TGTGCCACCAGCACTAGACTAGCGGGTGAGCAGTTCTTC
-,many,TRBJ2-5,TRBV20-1,CSGSGKETQYF,TGCAGTGGTTCGGGCAAAGAGACCCAGTACTTC
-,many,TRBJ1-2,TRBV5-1,CASSRAALGENGYTF,TGCGCCAGCAGCCGGGCAGCCTTGGGGGAGAATGGCTACACCTTC
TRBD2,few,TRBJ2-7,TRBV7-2,CASSPSGRTSYEQYF,TGTGCCAGCAGTCCGAGCGGGAGAACCTCCTACGAGCAGTACTTC
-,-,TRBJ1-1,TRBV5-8,CASTQKVSEAFF,TGTGCCAGCACGCAAAAGGTCTCTGAAGCTTTCTTT
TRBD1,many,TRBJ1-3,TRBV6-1,CASSLGQGSSGNTIYF,TGTGCCAGCAGCCTCGGACAGGGGAGCTCTGGAAACACCATATATTTT
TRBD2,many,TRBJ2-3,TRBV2,CASRLAGEDTQYF,TGTGCCAGCAGACTAGCGGGGGAAGATACGCAGTATTTT
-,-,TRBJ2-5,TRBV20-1,CSAAIRAWEETQYF,TGCAGTGCCGCCATCCGGGCTTGGGAGGAGACCCAGTACTTC